This TCR beta chain was sequenced during a study of beta chain features in type 1 diabetes. Regarding the study as a whole: Researchers report that Type 1 diabetes patients had moderately but significantly shorter TCRB CDR3s across all four CD4+ subsets.

Note on this clone: The antigen is not known.

The study reverse transcribed the entire isolated RNA, so it sequenced expressed TCRB transcripts. There were some 3.6 million reads on average in the naive, central memory and regulatory T cell samples. This table comes from immunoSEQ multiplex PCR, and its TCRdb copy is limited to in-frame clones, with some not included. The sample yields around 430,000 clones, about 30% seen once. This clonotype was sampled from a man aged 18 to 29 in good health. Sequences were obtained from naive CD4+ T cells from blood.

CDR3: CASSLRLAGVNEQFF. CDR3 nucleotide sequence: TGTGCCAGCAGCCTCAGACTAGCGGGAGTAAATGAGCAGTTCTTC. The rearrangement joins TRBV7-3 to TRBJ2-1, with 12 bases identical to TRBD2. The CDR3 covers 15 residues. V lost 5 bases, J lost 7 bases, and 6 bases stayed unmatched. The V gene's germline CDR1 is SGHTA and CDR2 FQGTGA. The variable domain in full, completed from reference TRBV7-3 and TRBJ2-1, reads GAGVSQTPSNKVTEKGKYVELRCDPISGHTALYWYRQSLGQGPEFLIYFQGTGAADDSGLPNDRFFAVRPEGSVSTLKIQRTERGDSAVYLCASSLRLAGVNEQFFGPGTRLTVL.